This T cell receptor beta chain is from a study of T-cell reconstitution after alpha-beta-depleted transplantation in children. Study observations and caveats: Reported findings indicate that, about two months after transplant, alpha-beta T cells came from several hundred expanded clones, which were derived from non-depleted graft cells. Where some patients showed high TCRbeta diversity at day 60, it came from recipient T cells and thymic progenitors that had survived.

The CDR3 totals 14 residues. V was pared by 5 bases and J by 8 bases, with 15 bases between. CDR1 is MDHEN, CDR2 SYDVKM, per germline. This clonotype was observed at least ten times. The antigen is not known. Using unique molecular identifiers, the investigators prepared the TCRbeta library. MiXCR, applied by TCRdb to the PCR reads, yields one record per CDR3 protein. The sample shows 210,000 or so distinct CDR3 sequences, approximately 11% of them seen only once. Sequenced material: PBMCs, taken before TCRalphabeta/CD19-depleted stem cell transplant. The rearrangement links TRBV28 to TRBJ1-4, with D possibly matching TRBD1 (6 bases). The clonotype was recovered from a child younger than two with acute myeloid leukemia, due to receive a stem cell transplant. CDR3 DNA: TGTGCCAGCAGTATTACGGGAGGGGGGGAAAAACTGTTTTTT. Residues: CASSITGGGEKLFF.